Below are 13 T cell receptor beta chains sequenced from a single sample in a study of blood T cells in healthy people across ages. A second PCR of about 7 to 12 cycles used a sample-barcoded 5' primer and a J-beta primer mix. TCRdb fed the 5' RACE reads into MiXCR, producing one record per CDR3 protein. In the table there are about 1.8 million distinct CDR3 sequences, around half of which are singletons. Material: blood. These receptors were obtained from a woman aged 40 to 50 in good health.

This clonotype has only one observation. The rearrangement joins TRBV5-1 to TRBJ2-1; the match to TRBD2 covers 8 bases. Germline V gives CDR1 SGHRS, CDR2 YFSETQ. V gave up 3 bases and J gave up 2 bases; unmatched junction bases: 13. There are 18 residues in the CDR3. The CDR3 reads CASSSPSAGANPYNEQFF. The CDR3 nucleotides read TGCGCCAGCAGCTCCCCCTCAGCGGGGGCCAACCCCTACAATGAGCAGTTCTTC.

This clonotype has only one observation. The chain employs TRBV4-2 and TRBJ2-3, with 8 bases matching TRBD1. V shed 2 bases and J 2 bases; nucleotides not matched to a gene: 3. CDR1 and CDR2 (germline): LGHNA, YNFKEQ. The CDR3 extends over 15 amino acids. The CDR3 DNA sequence: TGTGCCAGCAGCCAACAGGGACAGGCCACAGATACGCAGTATTTT. It codes for CASSQQGQATDTQYF.

The chain links TRBV5-1 to TRBJ1-2, with 7 bases identical to TRBD1. V lost 0 bases to trimming and J lost 8 bases; unmatched junction nucleotides: 7. This CDR3 region has 14 residues. Germline V gives CDR1 SGHRS, CDR2 YFSETQ. In DNA, the CDR3 is TGCGCCAGCAGCTTGGTTGAGGGGGCTTGGGGCTACACCTTC. Translation: CASSLVEGAWGYTF.

The CDR3 DNA reads as TGTGCCAGCAGCCGATCTATAGCAACCCACGAGCAGTACTTC. It specifies CASSRSIATHEQYF. V usage is TRBV6-5 and J usage is TRBJ2-7; D call uncertain. V was pared by 6 bases and J by 5 bases, with 17 bases between. CDR1 MNHEY and CDR2 SVGAGI come from the germline V gene. This CDR3 region has 14 residues.

This clonotype appeared once. The chain employs TRBV5-1 and TRBJ2-1, with D unclear. Germline V CDR1 and CDR2: SGHRS, YFSETQ. Trimming took off 0 bases at V and 5 bases at J, with 9 bases between the two ends. The CDR3 consists of 14 residues. This CDR3 reads CASSLGSTDNEQFF. CDR3 DNA: TGCGCCAGCAGCTTGGGCAGCACCGACAATGAGCAGTTCTTC.

The V and J genes are TRBV5-6 and TRBJ2-7; perhaps TRBD2 as D (6 bases). The CDR3 is 12 residues long. The V end lost 4 bases, the J end lost 6 bases, and 11 bases lay between the germline ends. Germline CDR1 reads SGHDT; CDR2 reads YYEEEE. As DNA, the CDR3 is TGTGCCAGCAGCCACATGGGGGGCGAGCAGTACTTC. It yields the protein CASSHMGGEQYF.

This clonotype was counted only a few times. The rearrangement links TRBV12-3 or TRBV12-4 to TRBJ2-1; perhaps TRBD2 as D (6 bases). Trimming cost V 5 bases and J 14 bases, with 16 bases left between them. The CDR3 totals 12 residues. The CDR3 protein is CASSPGTPTEFF. The CDR3, as DNA: TGTGCCAGCAGTCCCGGGACTCCTACCGAGTTCTTC.

This rearrangement joins TRBV5-1 to TRBJ2-1; 7 nucleotides agree with TRBD2. Per germline, CDR1 SGHRS and CDR2 YFSETQ. V lost 8 bases and J lost 6; bases outside the gene matches: 8. The CDR3 is made up of 13 amino acids. CDR3 loop: CASKGSGVNEQFF. In DNA form, the CDR3 reads TGCGCCAGTAAGGGCAGCGGGGTCAATGAGCAGTTCTTC. The full variable domain, completed using reference TRBV5-1 and TRBJ2-1, is KAGVTQTPRYLIKTRGQQVTLSCSPISGHRSVSWYQQTPGQGLQFLFEYFSETQRNKGNFPGRFSGRQFSNSRSEMNVSTLELGDSALYLCASKGSGVNEQFFGPGTRLTVL.

CDR3 DNA sequence: TGTGCCAGCAGTTTCTGGCAGGGCGGAGACGAGCAGTACTTC. Protein product: CASSFWQGGDEQYF. The rearrangement links TRBV12-3 or TRBV12-4 to TRBJ2-7; D is perhaps TRBD1 (5 bases). The CDR3 runs 14 residues. V was shortened by 3 bases and J by 5 bases, with 14 bases between the two germline ends.

Points on this clonotype: Germline and junction disagree at one end, which may indicate a read error. V and J are TRBV10-3 and TRBJ1-2, with D unclear. The CDR3 is 15 amino acids. Per the germline V gene, CDR1 is ENHRY and CDR2 is SYGVKD. CDR3 in DNA: TGTGCCATCTCTCAAGACGGCAGGTCTAATTATGGCTACACCTTC. This sequence encodes CAISQDGRSNYGYTF.

This clonotype was found a few times. The chain links TRBV6-2 or TRBV6-3 to TRBJ2-5; D might be TRBD2 (6 bases). CDR3 length: 17 amino acids. V gave up 3 bases and J gave up 0 bases, with 17 bases separating them. The germline CDR1 and CDR2 sequences are MNHEY and SVGEGT. The CDR3 is CASSYGGAEMYQETQYF. The CDR3 nucleotides read TGTGCCAGCAGTTATGGAGGGGCAGAGATGTACCAAGAGACCCAGTACTTC.

The table lists this clonotype with a few counts. V is TRBV28 and J is TRBJ2-3; the D gene is possibly TRBD1 (5 bases). The CDR3 is made up of 14 amino acids. Per germline, CDR1 MDHEN and CDR2 SYDVKM. Between the trimmed V and J ends, which lost 5 bases and 2 bases, there was a span of 11 bases. The CDR3 here is CASSKTVLTDTQYF. The CDR3 nucleotides are TGTGCCAGCAGTAAGACAGTGCTCACAGATACGCAGTATTTT.

A remark on this clonotype: One end of the junction does not line up with germline, which may come from a read error. The gene calls are TRBV10-3 and TRBJ2-1, with 11 bases identical to TRBD2. Germline CDR1 reads ENHRY; CDR2 reads SYGVKD. The length of the CDR3 is 18 residues. The CDR3 DNA reads as TGTGCCGTCAGTGATGGGACTAGCGGCATGAGCTCCTACAATGAACAGTTCTTC. Encoded protein: CAVSDGTSGMSSYNEQFF.